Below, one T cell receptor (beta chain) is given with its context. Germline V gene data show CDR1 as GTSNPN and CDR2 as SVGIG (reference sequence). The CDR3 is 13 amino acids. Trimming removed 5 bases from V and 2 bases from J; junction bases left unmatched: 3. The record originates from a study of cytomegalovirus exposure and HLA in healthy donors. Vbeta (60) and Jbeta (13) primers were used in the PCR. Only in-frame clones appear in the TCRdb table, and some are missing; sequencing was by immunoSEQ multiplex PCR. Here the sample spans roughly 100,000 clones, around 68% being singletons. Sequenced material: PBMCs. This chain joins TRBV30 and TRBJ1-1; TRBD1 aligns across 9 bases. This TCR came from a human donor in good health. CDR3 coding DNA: TGTGCCTGGGAACAGGGGGCTAACACTGAAGCTTTCTTT. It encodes CAWEQGANTEAFF.